Presented here are 21 T cell receptor beta chains from one specimen sequenced in a study of T cells in Graves' hyperthyroidism and ophthalmopathy. TCR beta CDR3 regions were amplified from RNA. Researchers ran a first-round RT-PCR on the TCR CDR3 using the HTBI primer set. From the multiplex PCR reads, TCRdb called clonotypes with MiXCR, one entry per CDR3 protein. In the table there are under 600,000 distinct CDR3 sequences, about a sixth of which are singletons. The sample was blood. Every receptor here comes from a woman between 40 and 50 years old with Graves' ophthalmopathy.

The table lists this clonotype with many counts. The chain carries TRBV12-3 or TRBV12-4 and TRBJ2-1; 7 positions agree with TRBD1. CDR3 length equals 15 residues. After removal of 6 bases from V and 0 bases from J, the junction contained 5 bases not matched to a gene. The CDR3 sequence: CASRKRQGSYNEQFF. The CDR3 DNA reads as TGTGCCAGCAGAAAGCGACAGGGCTCCTACAATGAGCAGTTCTTC.

The CDR3 DNA sequence: TGTGCCAGCAGTAGGGGGCGGGGGTCTCCGGTCAATGAGCAGTTCTTC. Amino acids: CASSRGRGSPVNEQFF. The chain links TRBV12-3 or TRBV12-4 to TRBJ2-1; D may match TRBD1 or TRBD2 (7 bases each). V lost 5 bases and J 6 bases, leaving 20 bases between the germline ends. There are 16 residues in the CDR3.

The chain combines TRBV25-1 with TRBJ2-7; perhaps TRBD2 as D (6 bases). In germline, CDR1 is MGHDK, CDR2 SYGVNS. V lost 2 bases and J 2 bases, leaving 13 bases between the germline ends. The CDR3 is made up of 15 amino acids. The DNA of the CDR3 is TGTGCCAGCAGTGAAGAACCCGGGACTGCCTACGAGCAGTACTTC. This translates into CASSEEPGTAYEQYF.

The chain links TRBV5-1 to TRBJ2-7; no clear D. This CDR3 has 13 amino acids. Per germline, CDR1 SGHRS and CDR2 YFSETQ. Trimming left V 1 base short and J 3 bases short, with 8 bases between. CDR3: CASSLIGIYEQYF. CDR3 nucleotides: TGCGCCAGCAGCTTGATCGGCATCTACGAGCAGTACTTC.

This chain joins TRBV5-1 and TRBJ2-1; TRBD1 or TRBD2 may be the D gene (7 bases each). The CDR3 covers 18 residues. Per the germline V gene, CDR1 is SGHRS and CDR2 is YFSETQ. V lost 0 bases and J 2 bases, leaving 18 bases between the germline ends. CDR3 residues: CASSLVGGVGGAYNEQFF. CDR3 DNA sequence: TGCGCCAGCAGCTTGGTTGGGGGGGTAGGGGGCGCCTACAATGAGCAGTTCTTC.

CDR3 nucleotides: TGTGCCAGCAGCTGGAGCGGGACCCCCTACGAGCAGTACTTC. This sequence encodes CASSWSGTPYEQYF. The chain employs TRBV7-9 and TRBJ2-7, with 7 bases lining up with TRBD2. Trimming at V came to 4 bases and at J to 2 bases, leaving 5 bases not matched to a gene. Germline assignment: CDR1 SEHNR and CDR2 FQNEAQ (reference sequence). CDR3 length: 14 residues.

This chain links TRBV5-1 with TRBJ2-5, with D unresolved. The V end was cut by 1 base, the J end by 0 bases, with 13 bases between. Germline CDR1 is SGHRS and CDR2 is YFSETQ. This CDR3 comprises 16 residues. The CDR3 coding sequence is TGCGCCAGCAGCTTGAGGGCGACTGAGTACCAAGAGACCCAGTACTTC. This encodes CASSLRATEYQETQYF.

As to this clonotype: A read error is possible here, since a much larger clone lies one base away. The CDR3 nucleotides read TGTGCCAGCAGTGACAGGGATGACGGGGAGCTGTTTTTT. This sequence encodes CASSDRDDGELFF. The chain joins TRBV6-1 to TRBJ2-2; possibly TRBD1 for D (5 bases). Trimming removed 3 bases at V and 7 bases at J, with 9 bases between. This CDR3 contains 13 residues. The germline V gene has CDR1 MNHNS and CDR2 SASEGT.

The chain uses TRBV7-9 and TRBJ2-1; D perhaps matches TRBD2 (6 bases). This CDR3 comprises 17 residues. V was shortened by 5 bases and J by 5 bases, with 22 bases between the two germline ends. CDR1 SEHNR and CDR2 FQNEAQ come from the germline V gene (reference sequence). The CDR3 reads CASSPPTFTTSNNEQFF. CDR3 coding DNA: TGTGCCAGCAGCCCCCCCACATTTACGACTAGTAACAATGAGCAGTTCTTC. The full variable domain, its missing parts supplied by reference TRBV7-9 and TRBJ2-1, is DTGVSQNPRHKITKRGQNVTFRCDPISEHNRLYWYRQTLGQGPEFLTYFQNEAQLEKSRLLSDRFSAERPKGSFSTLEIQRTEQGDSAMYLCASSPPTFTTSNNEQFFGPGTRLTVL.

This clonotype was recorded only once. This chain connects TRBV19 to TRBJ1-5; D not resolved. CDR1 and CDR2 from the germline V gene are LNHDA and SQIVND (reference sequence). This CDR3 comprises 14 residues. Deletions cut 3 bases from V and 3 bases from J, with 9 bases between. This chain's CDR3 is CASSIGQHNQPQHF. Here the CDR3 DNA reads TGTGCCAGTAGTATCGGGCAGCACAATCAGCCCCAGCATTTT.

The table lists this clonotype with a count of one. This rearrangement joins TRBV2 to TRBJ1-5, with a weak D call TRBD1 (5 bases). Germline lookup yields CDR1 SNHLY and CDR2 FYNNEI. V lost 3 bases to trimming and J lost 10 bases, with 19 bases between them. The CDR3 consists of 15 residues. Here the CDR3 reads CASSDSRGHPSPQHF. Here the CDR3 DNA reads TGTGCCAGCAGTGACTCGAGGGGTCACCCCTCACCCCAGCATTTT.

Concerning this clonotype itself: A read error may account for a junction end that differs from germline. The chain recombines TRBV6-4 with TRBJ1-1; D is ambiguous. Per germline, CDR1 MRHNA and CDR2 SNTAGT. The CDR3 totals 14 residues. For the CDR3, the DNA is TGTGCCAACAGTGACTCGTGGAAAAGTACTGAAGCTTTCTTT. The encoded protein is CANSDSWKSTEAFF.

This chain connects TRBV29-1 to TRBJ1-1; D is unresolved. The ends were cut back, 4 bases at V and 2 bases at J, with 11 bases in the middle. The germline V gene encodes CDR1 SQVTM and CDR2 ANQGSEA. The CDR3 has 13 amino acids. The CDR3 sequence is CSVGLWGNTEAFF. In nucleotides, the CDR3 is TGCAGCGTTGGGTTATGGGGTAACACTGAAGCTTTCTTT.

This clonotype was counted many times. CDR3 protein: CASSPPDRVGGYTF. CDR3 DNA: TGTGCCAGCAGTCCTCCGGACAGGGTTGGTGGCTACACCTTC. The chain has TRBV28 and TRBJ1-2; 8 bases match TRBD1. The CDR3 extends over 14 amino acids. V was clipped by 5 bases and J by 7 bases; unmatched bases: 9. Germline V lookup: CDR1 MDHEN, CDR2 SYDVKM.

The J gene is TRBJ2-7, the V gene TRBV4-1; 7 bases are a match to TRBD1. V shed 0 bases, J shed 2 bases, and the junction held 4 bases outside the gene matches. The CDR3 loop spans 15 amino acids. Germline CDR1 reads MGHRA; CDR2 reads YSYEKL. The chain's CDR3 is CASSQEGTAAYEQYF. The CDR3, as DNA: TGCGCCAGCAGCCAAGAAGGGACAGCTGCCTACGAGCAGTACTTC.

The rearrangement links TRBV12-3 or TRBV12-4 to TRBJ1-6, with D maybe TRBD1 (6 bases). With 6 bases removed from V and 7 bases from J, the gap between germline ends came to 13 bases. The CDR3 runs to 14 residues. The CDR3, as DNA: TGTGCCAGCAGATACAGGGCACCCAATTCACCCCTCCACTTT. Protein sequence: CASRYRAPNSPLHF.

This clonotype was counted many times. The V call is TRBV12-3 or TRBV12-4, the J call TRBJ2-1; a weak D match, TRBD1 (7 bases). This CDR3 region has 17 residues. Trimming cost V 6 bases and J 2 bases, with 20 bases left between them. The CDR3 protein is CASRPVEGASTYNEQFF. The DNA for the CDR3 is TGTGCCAGCAGACCCGTGGAGGGGGCCAGTACCTACAATGAGCAGTTCTTC.

The table lists this clonotype with many counts. The rearrangement joins TRBV2 to TRBJ2-2; D may be TRBD2 (6 bases). Germline lookup yields CDR1 SNHLY and CDR2 FYNNEI. With 7 bases removed from V and 5 bases from J, the gap between germline ends came to 14 bases. This CDR3 region has 14 residues. CDR3 coding DNA: TGTGCCAGCACCGGGAGTCGAAGTACCGGGGAGCTGTTTTTT. The encoded protein is CASTGSRSTGELFF.

This clonotype was seen repeatedly, ten times or more. One end of the junction is discordant with germline, which a read error may explain. The J gene is TRBJ2-3, the V gene TRBV5-1; tentatively, D is TRBD1 or TRBD2 (5 bases each). The germline V gene encodes CDR1 SGHRS and CDR2 YFSETQ. The CDR3 contains 14 residues. In nucleotides, the CDR3 is TGTGCCAGCTCGCTCGGGACCAGCACAGATACGCAGTATTTT. It is translated as CASSLGTSTDTQYF.

This clonotype was seen at least ten times. The chain links TRBV7-8 to TRBJ1-1, with unresolved D. The germline gives CDR1 SGHVS, CDR2 FQNEAQ. This CDR3 has 15 residues. V lost 5 bases and J lost 0, with 13 bases in between. The CDR3 region has the DNA TGTGCCAGCAGCCTCCCGACGGGAATGAACACTGAAGCTTTCTTT. It specifies CASSLPTGMNTEAFF. Based on the CDR3 plus reference TRBV7-8 and TRBJ1-1, the full variable domain is GAGVSQSPRYKVAKRGQDVALRCDPISGHVSLFWYQQALGQGPEFLTYFQNEAQLDKSGLPSDRFFAERPEGSVSTLKIQRTQQEDSAVYLCASSLPTGMNTEAFFGQGTRLTVV.

The chain employs TRBV9 and TRBJ2-1; D is unresolved. CDR3 length: 15 residues. Trimming cost V 6 bases and J 0 bases, with 13 bases left between them. Germline V lookup: CDR1 SGDLS, CDR2 YYNGEE. The chain's CDR3 is CASNTRKSSYNEQFF. Here the CDR3 DNA reads TGTGCCAGCAACACCAGGAAAAGCTCCTACAATGAGCAGTTCTTC. Drawing the rest from reference TRBV9 and TRBJ2-1, the complete variable domain is DSGVTQTPKHLITATGQRVTLRCSPRSGDLSVYWYQQSLDQGLQFLIQYYNGEERAKGNILERFSAQQFPDLHSELNLSSLELGDSALYFCASNTRKSSYNEQFFGPGTRLTVL.